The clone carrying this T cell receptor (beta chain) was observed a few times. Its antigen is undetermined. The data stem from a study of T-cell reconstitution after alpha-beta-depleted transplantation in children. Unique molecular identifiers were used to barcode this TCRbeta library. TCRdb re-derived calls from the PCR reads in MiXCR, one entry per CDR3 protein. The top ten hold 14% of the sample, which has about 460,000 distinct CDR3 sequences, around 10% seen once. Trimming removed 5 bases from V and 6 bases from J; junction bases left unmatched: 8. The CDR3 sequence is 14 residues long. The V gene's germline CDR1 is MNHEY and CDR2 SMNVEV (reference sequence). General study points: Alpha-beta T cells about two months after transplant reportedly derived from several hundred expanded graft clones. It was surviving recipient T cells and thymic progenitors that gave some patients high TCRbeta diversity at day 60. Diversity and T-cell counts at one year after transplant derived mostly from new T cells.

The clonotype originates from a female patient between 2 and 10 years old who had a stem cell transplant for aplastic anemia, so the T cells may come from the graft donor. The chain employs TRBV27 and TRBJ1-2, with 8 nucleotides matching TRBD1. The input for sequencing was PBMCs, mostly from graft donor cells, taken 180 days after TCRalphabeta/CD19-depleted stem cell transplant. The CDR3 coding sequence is TGTGCCAGCAGTCCCCCGGACAGGGAAAATGGCTACACCTTC. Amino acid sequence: CASSPPDRENGYTF.